The clone carrying this T cell receptor (beta chain) was seen many times. The data stem from a study of spatial heterogeneity in lung cancer. Study as a whole: There were 72 donors, all of them untreated patients with early-stage non-small cell lung cancer. Sequencing consistently turned up more beta-chain sequences than alpha-chain sequences.

The sample's time point: blood at routine non-recurrence follow-up after resection. Unsorted whole RNA from tumor, nontumor lung or frozen PBMC underwent sequencing. A single record per CDR3 protein comes from TCRdb applying MiXCR to the 5' RACE reads. The sample holds 17,000 or so distinct CDR3 sequences, about 9% seen once. The CDR3 is 14 residues long. The germline gives CDR1 MNHNS, CDR2 SASEGT. V dropped 4 bases and J dropped 3 bases, with 10 bases sitting between them. The chain couples TRBV6-1 to TRBJ1-5; maybe TRBD1 (6 bases). This material consisted of PBMCs, taken at follow-up. This clonotype was sampled from a male donor with early-stage non-small cell lung cancer. CDR3 DNA: TGTGCCAGCAGTGTGACAGGCCACAATCAGCCCCAGCATTTT. The encoded protein is CASSVTGHNQPQHF.